The 20 T cell receptor beta chains below come from one sample, sequenced in a study of T cell responses to AZD1222 COVID-19 vaccine. The method was immunoSEQ multiplex PCR; TCRdb's version includes in-frame clones alone and lacks a portion of them. Among approximately 210,000 clones, about 95% were seen once, and the ten largest hold 1.7%. The starting material was peripheral blood, obtained 28 days after the second dose of the MenACWY control vaccine. The receptors originated from an adult who received the MenACWY meningococcal vaccine as a control.

V is TRBV6-2 or TRBV6-3 and J is TRBJ2-7; D uncertain. The CDR3 is made up of 12 amino acids. Germline V CDR1 and CDR2: MNHEY, SVGEGT. Trimming shortened V by 5 bases and J by 3 bases, and 8 bases separated the two germline ends. In DNA form, the CDR3 reads TGTGCCAGCAGTCAGACCATCTACGAGCAGTACTTC. Its protein product is CASSQTIYEQYF.

The chain combines TRBV3-1 (or the pseudogene TRBV3-2) with TRBJ1-5; the D gene is possibly TRBD1 (5 bases). Between the trimmed V and J ends, which lost 0 bases and 6 bases, there was a span of 12 bases. Germline lookup yields CDR1 LGHDT and CDR2 YNNKEL (reference sequence). The CDR3 spans 15 residues. This CDR3 is CASSQDQGRGQPQHF. CDR3 coding DNA: TGTGCCAGCAGCCAAGATCAAGGGAGGGGTCAGCCCCAGCATTTT.

V and J are TRBV7-2 and TRBJ2-5, with D perhaps matching TRBD1 or TRBD2 (5 bases each). This CDR3 region has 15 residues. Germline lookup yields CDR1 SGHTA and CDR2 FQGNSA. V shed 5 bases and J shed 0 bases, with 13 bases lying between them. CDR3 amino acids: CASSTGLRYQETQYF. CDR3 nucleotides: TGTGCCAGCAGCACAGGACTGAGGTACCAAGAGACCCAGTACTTC.

The V gene is TRBV5-1, the J gene TRBJ2-4, with 8 bases fitting TRBD1. CDR1 and CDR2 (germline): SGHRS, YFSETQ. The CDR3 runs to 14 residues. After removal of 4 bases from V and 9 bases from J, the junction contained 9 bases not matched to a gene. CDR3 nucleotide sequence: TGCGCCAGCAGCCCGGGACAGGAGTTCGGCATTCAGTACTTC. This translates into CASSPGQEFGIQYF.

This chain connects TRBV4-2 to TRBJ1-2; 7 bases map to TRBD1. CDR1 LGHNA and CDR2 YNFKEQ come from the germline V gene. Trimming took 4 bases from V and 0 from J; bases not matched to a gene: 8. The CDR3 loop spans 16 amino acids. In nucleotides, the CDR3 is TGTGCCAGCAGCCCTTCCTCCGGGACAGCTAACTATGGCTACACCTTC. It specifies CASSPSSGTANYGYTF.

The rearrangement joins TRBV5-4 to TRBJ1-1; 8 nucleotides align to TRBD1. Looked up from germline, CDR1 is SGHNT and CDR2 is YYREEE (reference sequence). The CDR3 spans 15 residues. Trimming cost V 3 bases and J 4 bases; bases outside gene matches: 8. The CDR3 loop reads CASSSPAGGFTEAFF. DNA for the CDR3: TGTGCCAGCAGCTCCCCTGCAGGGGGCTTCACTGAAGCTTTCTTT.

The genes are TRBV28 and TRBJ2-3; D possibly uses TRBD1 or TRBD2 (5 bases each). V dropped 5 bases and J dropped 4 bases, with 22 bases sitting between them. Germline CDR1 reads MDHEN; CDR2 reads SYDVKM. The CDR3 has 17 residues. CDR3 residues: CASSPLRGVGRADTQYF. As DNA, the CDR3 is TGTGCCAGCAGTCCCCTGAGAGGGGTGGGACGGGCAGATACGCAGTATTTT.

CDR3 in DNA: TGTGCCGGGAGGGGGACAGGGAGTAATCAGCCCCAGCATTTT. It specifies CAGRGTGSNQPQHF. The chain couples TRBV19 to TRBJ1-5, with 9 bases lining up with TRBD1. The ends lost 11 bases at V and 4 bases at J; junction bases unmatched: 9. Germline V gives CDR1 LNHDA, CDR2 SQIVND (reference sequence). The CDR3 is 14 amino acids.

The chain has TRBV4-3 and TRBJ2-7; no reliable D call. Per the germline V gene, CDR1 is LGHNA and CDR2 is YSLEER. This CDR3 has 13 residues. Trimming removed 0 bases at V and 3 bases at J, with 6 bases between. The DNA of the CDR3 is TGCGCCAGCAGCCAAGATCACGGCTACGAGCAGTACTTC. Its translation is CASSQDHGYEQYF.

The chain uses TRBV21-1 and TRBJ1-2. TRBV21-1 is shown as a pseudogene. The CDR3 is made up of 17 amino acids. The CDR3 region is CASSKALFGPFFVSYTF. The CDR3 region has the DNA TGTGCCAGCAGCAAAGCGCTTTTCGGCCCATTTTTTGTGAGCTACACCTTC.

This chain links TRBV14 with TRBJ1-1; weak D call: TRBD1 (5 bases). CDR1 SGHDN and CDR2 FVKESK come from the germline V gene. The CDR3 length is 14 residues. V was shortened by 5 bases and J by 6 bases, with 16 bases between the two germline ends. Here the CDR3 reads CASSYMRVGAEAFF. CDR3 DNA sequence: TGTGCCAGCAGCTACATGCGGGTGGGGGCTGAAGCTTTCTTT. The full variable domain, with the rest looked up from reference TRBV14 and TRBJ1-1, is EAGVTQFPSHSVIEKGQTVTLRCDPISGHDNLYWYRRVMGKEIKFLLHFVKESKQDESGMPNNRFLAERTGGTYSTLKVQPAELEDSGVYFCASSYMRVGAEAFFGQGTRLTVV.

This clone has only a few counts. The rearrangement joins TRBV7-8 to TRBJ2-7; weak D call: TRBD1 (5 bases). The V gene's germline CDR1 is SGHVS and CDR2 FQNEAQ. Trimming removed 5 bases from V and 0 bases from J, with 14 bases in between. The CDR3 totals 15 residues. The CDR3 reads CASSPRGPSSYEQYF. The CDR3 DNA follows: TGTGCCAGCAGCCCAAGGGGTCCCAGCTCCTACGAGCAGTACTTC. The complete variable domain, with remaining parts taken from reference TRBV7-8 and TRBJ2-7, reads GAGVSQSPRYKVAKRGQDVALRCDPISGHVSLFWYQQALGQGPEFLTYFQNEAQLDKSGLPSDRFFAERPEGSVSTLKIQRTQQEDSAVYLCASSPRGPSSYEQYFGPGTRLTVT.

The rearrangement joins TRBV5-1 to TRBJ2-2; 10 positions match TRBD1. The length of the CDR3 is 14 residues. Unmatched junction bases numbered 3, after V lost 5 bases and J lost 5 bases. From germline, CDR1 is SGHRS and CDR2 YFSETQ. CDR3 loop: CASRWDRGTGELFF. CDR3 sequence (DNA): TGCGCCAGCAGATGGGACAGGGGTACCGGGGAGCTGTTTTTT.

The CDR3 DNA reads as TGTGCCAGCAGCTTTAGGCCCAATGAGCAGTTCTTC. It yields the protein CASSFRPNEQFF. V and J are TRBV11-3 and TRBJ2-1; no reliable D call. Trimming took 3 bases from V and 6 from J, leaving 6 bases between them. There are 12 residues in the CDR3. Germline lookup yields CDR1 SGHNT and CDR2 YENEEA.

This clone was detected a few times. The rearrangement joins TRBV7-6 to TRBJ2-7; 15 bases map to TRBD2. The V and J ends lost 1 base and 0 bases, in that order; junction bases with no gene match: 4. The CDR3 sequence is 18 residues long. From germline, CDR1 is SGHVS and CDR2 FNYEAQ. Here the CDR3 reads CASSLEGLAGGNSYEQYF. CDR3 nucleotide sequence: TGTGCCAGCAGCTTAGAGGGACTAGCGGGGGGAAACTCCTACGAGCAGTACTTC. Drawing the rest from reference TRBV7-6 and TRBJ2-7, the complete variable domain is GAGVSQSPRYKVTKRGQDVALRCDPISGHVSLYWYRQALGQGPEFLTYFNYEAQQDKSGLPNDRFSAERPEGSISTLTIQRTEQRDSAMYRCASSLEGLAGGNSYEQYFGPGTRLTVT.

CDR3 DNA: TGTGCCAGCCCGCCATCGGGACAGGGAAGGACTGAAGCTTTCTTT. Protein: CASPPSGQGRTEAFF. This chain uses TRBV28 with TRBJ1-1; 9 bases fit TRBD1. CDR3 length: 15 amino acids. The V segment lost 8 bases and the J segment 5 bases; nucleotides outside the gene matches: 12. CDR1 and CDR2 (germline): MDHEN, SYDVKM. Complete variable domain (other parts from reference TRBV28 and TRBJ1-1): DVKVTQSSRYLVKRTGEKVFLECVQDMDHENMFWYRQDPGLGLRLIYFSYDVKMKEKGDIPEGYSVSREKKERFSLILESASTNQTSMYLCASPPSGQGRTEAFFGQGTRLTVV.

The chain links TRBV11-2 to TRBJ1-5, with D possibly being TRBD1 (6 bases). The germline gives CDR1 SGHAT, CDR2 FQNNGV. The CDR3 is 13 amino acids. Trimming stripped 5 bases from V and 6 bases from J, with 11 bases between. The CDR3 reads CASSVQGSQPQHF. In DNA, the CDR3 is TGTGCCAGCAGCGTCCAGGGGAGTCAGCCCCAGCATTTT.

The chain employs TRBV4-1 and TRBJ1-4; 11 bases line up with TRBD1. Germline loops: CDR1 MGHRA, CDR2 YSYEKL. CDR3 length: 21 residues. The V gene end was trimmed by 0 bases and the J gene end by 0 bases; junction bases not matched to a gene: 12. The CDR3 sequence is CASSQDLPDRGHSATNEKLFF. The CDR3 DNA follows: TGCGCCAGCAGCCAAGATCTTCCGGACAGGGGGCACTCGGCAACTAATGAAAAACTGTTTTTT.

The chain couples TRBV28 to TRBJ1-4; 9 bases match TRBD1. V lost 7 bases to trimming and J lost 7 bases; unmatched junction nucleotides: 4. The CDR3 spans 13 residues. Germline CDR1 reads MDHEN; CDR2 reads SYDVKM. The CDR3 is CASIQGASEKLFF. The CDR3, as DNA: TGTGCCAGCATACAGGGGGCTTCTGAAAAACTGTTTTTT.

The chain has TRBV28 and TRBJ2-2; tentatively, D is TRBD1 (6 bases). Germline lookup yields CDR1 MDHEN and CDR2 SYDVKM. The V end lost 5 bases, the J end lost 8 bases, and 18 bases lay between the germline ends. The CDR3 spans 15 residues. The CDR3 DNA sequence: TGTGCCAGCAGTCAAGACCAAAGACAGGTTGGGGAGCTGTTTTTT. Its translation is CASSQDQRQVGELFF.